Sequencing of this T cell receptor beta chain was carried out in a study of blood T cell repertoires in COVID-19 (dated by TCRdb to between 2020 and 2021). Broadly, across the study: Samples from collaborators originated in the United States, Italy and Spain and spanned both the acute and convalescent phases of COVID-19. The prospective study material was composed of cDNA or gDNA derived from T cells, B-cell-depleted T cells, or PBMCs. Subjects who had been exposed to COVID-19, were actively infected with it, or had recovered from it provided the deeply sampled blood TCRbeta repertoires that made up the dataset. The repertoires were released in a freely available public database intended as a resource for research on the immune response to SARS-CoV-2. The samples were drawn from the first 160 participants of the ongoing ImmuneRACE study and from 1,254 subjects provided by 6 global collaborators. A de-identified subject ID, COVID-19 status, age in years and sex were almost always included in the sample metadata. HLA class I and class II types, where available, came from metadata supplied by the sample provider rather than from assay-based typing.

One collaborating source in Seattle enrolled patients during active infection and followed them longitudinally through the course of disease. Collaborating institutions collected whole blood in K2EDTA tubes following their own protocols. Collaborator samples were shipped for TCRbeta analysis as frozen whole blood, isolated PBMCs, or DNA extracted from either sample type. The immunoSEQ Assay, a bias-controlled multiplex PCR, was used to amplify TCRbeta CDR3 regions from genomic DNA. The published analysis was carried out like this. The number of nucleated cells in each sample was estimated by amplification of reference gene primers within the assay. Sequence reads were collapsed and filtered to measure the absolute abundance of every unique TCRbeta CDR3 rearrangement. For each sample, productive Simpson clonality was calculated by taking the square root of Simpson's diversity index across productive rearrangements. TCRdb stores this immuneACCESS table with in-frame sequences only. Part of the clones is absent; in the studies checked, under half of the shortfall reflects unresolved V genes, and no reason is known for the rest. V, J and clone size reflect that table, while D and trimming were determined from the DNA. The sample table lists 500,000 to 600,000 clones, less than 90% of them with a count of one. The ten largest account for 7.5% to 9% of the sample.

Including the terminal cysteine and phenylalanine, the CDR3 comprises 15 residues. Only CDR3 DNA remains: 45 bases, in frame from the first base. Sequences MNHEY (CDR1) and SMNVEV (CDR2) are obtained from the germline V gene (reference sequence). Ends trimmed: V by 2 bases, J by 7 bases; bases unmatched to a gene: 2. Study-level results and caveats: The amount of clinical and demographic metadata varied by source and participant and was provided uncurated.

To note about this clone: Its recognized antigen is unknown. No much larger clone is present one base from it, and per-base qualities are unavailable.

The sample was peripheral blood. The sequence derives from a woman between 50 and 59 years old with COVID-19, enrolled during active disease. The chain is made from TRBV27 and TRBJ2-1; 13 of the junction bases match TRBD2. The base sequence is TGTGCCAGCAGTTTAGGGACTAGCGGGGTAAATGAGCAGTTCTTC. Its coded protein is CASSLGTSGVNEQFF.